This TCR beta chain was identified in a study of regulatory T cells in long-lasting Graves disease. This CDR3 has 13 amino acids. Germline CDR1 and CDR2: SGHRS and YFSETQ. V was cut by 0 bases and J by 4 bases, with 7 bases left in between. This clonotype was observed a few times. Time point defined: newly diagnosed GD, antithyroid drugs for less than 3 months. PBMC RNA served as the TCR library source. For TCR beta, libraries came from iRepertoire HTBI primers and Arm-PCR of CDR3 regions. TCRdb used MiXCR to reprocess the multiplex PCR reads, holding one entry per CDR3 protein. This sample has under 800,000 distinct CDR3 sequences, with around 17% found just once. This sample was shared with a second study, whose subject was T cells in Graves' hyperthyroidism and ophthalmopathy.

The clonotype comes from a woman aged 30 to 39 with Graves disease. Sequenced here: peripheral blood mononuclear cells (PBMCs), sampled at new diagnosis, from a patient treated with antithyroid drugs. The V call is TRBV5-1, the J call TRBJ1-2; D remains ambiguous. The CDR3 bases are TGCGCCAGCAGCTTGGTCCCAGTCTATGGCTACACCTTC. Translating it yields CASSLVPVYGYTF.